This TCR beta chain was obtained from a study of post-analysis software for immune sequencing data. The wider study: The patients showed relapsing-remitting, secondary progressive and progressive-relapsing multiple sclerosis courses. Overall study results and limits: Strong co-clustering by F measure was seen for same-batch samples. Patients showed TRBV5-6, TRBV5-1 and TRBV20-1 among roughly 5 TRBV segments more frequent than in controls. Significantly decreased normalized Chao1 diversity was recorded for multiple sclerosis patients relative to controls.

Unique molecular identifiers featured in each of the TCR beta cDNA libraries. T cells numbering roughly 1 to 10 million yielded cDNA molecules that totaled roughly 500,000. TCRdb fed the PCR reads into MiXCR, producing one record per CDR3 protein. The sample includes about 200,000 distinct CDR3 sequences, 29% of them seen just once. With regard to this clonotype: Its target is not known.

Trimming cost V 6 bases and J 0 bases, with 12 bases left between them. Germline V gene lookup returns CDR1 SNHLY and CDR2 FYNNEI. The CDR3 loop spans 14 amino acids. This clonotype was sampled from a girl aged 2-17 years with multiple sclerosis. This rearrangement joins TRBV2 to TRBJ2-7, with D possibly being TRBD1 (6 bases). Sequenced material: blood. The CDR3 bases are TGTGCCAGCAGGGACAGCGAGAGCTCCTACGAGCAGTACTTC. Translated, it gives CASRDSESSYEQYF.